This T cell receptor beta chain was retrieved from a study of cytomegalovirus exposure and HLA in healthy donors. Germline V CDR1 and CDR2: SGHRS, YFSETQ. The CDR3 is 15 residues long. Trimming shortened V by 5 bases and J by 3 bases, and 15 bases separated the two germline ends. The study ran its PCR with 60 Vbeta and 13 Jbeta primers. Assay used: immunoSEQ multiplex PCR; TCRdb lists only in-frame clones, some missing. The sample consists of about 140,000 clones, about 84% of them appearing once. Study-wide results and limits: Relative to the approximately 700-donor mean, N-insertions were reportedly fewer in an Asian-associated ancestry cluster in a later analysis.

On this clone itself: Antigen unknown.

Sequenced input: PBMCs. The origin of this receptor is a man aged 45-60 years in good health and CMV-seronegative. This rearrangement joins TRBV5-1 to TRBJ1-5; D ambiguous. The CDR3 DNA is TGCGCCAGCAGTAAAGACTTCGGGAACAATCAGCCCCAGCATTTT. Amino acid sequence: CASSKDFGNNQPQHF.